This TCR beta chain was sequenced in a study of blood T cell repertoires in COVID-19. In the study overall: Acute-phase and convalescent COVID-19 samples originated in the United States, Italy and Spain. The cDNA or gDNA used as material had been derived from T cells, B-cell-depleted T cells, or PBMCs.

Data came from immunoSEQ multiplex PCR; TCRdb stores just in-frame clones and leaves some out. The sample yields some 100,000 clones, approximately 80% seen once. Trimming left V 4 bases short and J 6 bases short, with 7 bases between. The CDR3 extends over 12 amino acids. Germline-derived CDR1 and CDR2 are LGHDT and YNNKEL (reference sequence). This clonotype originated in a man aged 50 or older with active or convalescent COVID-19. The sequenced sample was peripheral blood. V usage is TRBV3-1 (or the pseudogene TRBV3-2) and J usage is TRBJ1-5, with no clear D. In nucleotides, the CDR3 is TGTGCCAGCAGCCTTCCAGGTCAGCCCCAGCATTTT. It encodes CASSLPGQPQHF.